This TCR beta chain is drawn from a study of tumor and adjacent non-tumor tissue in lung cancer. The template was RNA from unsorted bulk tissue. Distant lung tissue was collected more than 3 cm away from the tumor edge. The library came from three nested PCR rounds adapted from ARM-PCR protocols. TCRdb independently ran MiXCR on the multiplex PCR reads; one entry per CDR3 protein. Of 44,000 or so distinct CDR3 sequences in the sample, roughly 60% are singletons; the top ten hold about 20%. At least ten counts were recorded for this clonotype. The TCR was taken from a woman aged 40 to 49 with non-small cell lung cancer. The sequenced sample consisted of distant non-tumor lung tissue.

CDR3 coding DNA: TGTGCCAGCAGCAAAGGTCAAGGCCACGGCTACACCTTC. Its translation is CASSKGQGHGYTF. The chain employs TRBV21-1 and TRBJ1-2. TRBV21-1 is an annotated pseudogene. This CDR3 region has 13 residues.